The 17 T cell receptor beta chains below were found in one sample sequenced in a study of blood T cell repertoires in COVID-19. Data came from immunoSEQ multiplex PCR; TCRdb stores just in-frame clones and leaves some out. The repertoire includes about 220,000 clones, 75% to 85% of them detected once, and about 8.9% sits in the top ten. The sample taken for sequencing was peripheral blood. Receptors originate from a man aged 45-65 years with active or convalescent COVID-19.

The chain links TRBV5-1 to TRBJ1-1; TRBD1 matches 9 bases. Germline lookup yields CDR1 SGHRS and CDR2 YFSETQ. CDR3 length equals 14 residues. Germline trimming cut 3 bases from V and 3 bases from J; bases unmatched to any gene: 3. CDR3 residues: CASSSGQGHTEAFF. The CDR3 DNA reads as TGCGCCAGCAGCTCCGGACAGGGGCACACTGAAGCTTTCTTT.

The J gene is TRBJ2-2, the V gene TRBV5-5, with TRBD1 matching 7 bases. The CDR3 is 16 amino acids. The ends lost 4 bases at V and 1 base at J; junction bases unmatched: 7. The V gene's germline CDR1 is SGHKS and CDR2 YYEKEE (reference sequence). CDR3 DNA: TGTGCCAGCAGCCGACAGGGTACCCTGAACACCGGGGAGCTGTTTTTT. Translated, it gives CASSRQGTLNTGELFF.

The V and J genes are TRBV5-1 and TRBJ2-3, with 7 bases lining up with TRBD2. Germline V gene sequence: CDR1 SGHRS, CDR2 YFSETQ. V shed 6 bases, J shed 3 bases, and the junction held 7 bases outside the gene matches. The CDR3 extends over 14 amino acids. The CDR3 DNA is TGCGCCAGCACAGCAGCGGGGTCTACAGATACGCAGTATTTT. It translates to CASTAAGSTDTQYF.

This clone was picked up a small number of times. One base away lies a much larger clone, so this may be a sequencing read error. In the same sample, other DNA sequences code for this CDR3. This rearrangement joins TRBV2 to TRBJ2-3; 8 bases are shared with TRBD2. The germline V gene encodes CDR1 SNHLY and CDR2 FYNNEI. The CDR3 extends over 15 amino acids. V dropped 5 bases and J dropped 9; count of bases not matched to a gene: 13. The CDR3 spells CASSYQGPGGDTQYF. CDR3 bases: TGTGCCAGCAGTTATCAGGGGCCGGGGGGGGACACGCAGTATTTT.

The chain recombines TRBV6-5 with TRBJ2-7; D is perhaps TRBD1 (6 bases). Trimming removed 6 bases at V and 7 bases at J, with 13 bases between. This CDR3 region has 12 residues. Looked up from germline, CDR1 is MNHEY and CDR2 is SVGAGI. CDR3 in amino acids: CASSSVQGEQYF. CDR3 DNA: TGTGCCAGCAGCTCAGTGCAGGGGGAGCAGTACTTC.

This rearrangement joins TRBV5-1 to TRBJ1-2, with 12 positions matching TRBD1. The length of the CDR3 is 14 residues. Germline CDR1 is SGHRS and CDR2 is YFSETQ. J lost 8 bases, V lost 4 bases, and 6 bases had no gene match. The CDR3 DNA reads TGCGCCAGCAGCCCGGGACAGGGGGCGAAGGGCTACACCTTC. This gives the protein CASSPGQGAKGYTF. The full variable domain, rest sourced from reference TRBV5-1 and TRBJ1-2, is KAGVTQTPRYLIKTRGQQVTLSCSPISGHRSVSWYQQTPGQGLQFLFEYFSETQRNKGNFPGRFSGRQFSNSRSEMNVSTLELGDSALYLCASSPGQGAKGYTFGSGTRLTVV.

This clone occurred a few times. The chain has TRBV6-1 and TRBJ1-2; the match to TRBD1 covers 8 bases. Germline values: CDR1 MNHNS, CDR2 SASEGT. This CDR3 is built from 15 residues. Losses at the gene ends were 3 bases for V and 4 bases for J; bases not matched to a gene: 7. The CDR3 DNA is TGTGCCAGCAGTGAGCCTAGCAGGGGGCCCTATGGCTACACCTTC. This gives the protein CASSEPSRGPYGYTF.

The chain uses TRBV7-8 and TRBJ1-2; possibly TRBD1 for D (6 bases). The length of the CDR3 is 15 residues. Trimming stripped 5 bases from V and 4 bases from J, with 17 bases between. Germline CDR1 reads SGHVS; CDR2 reads FQNEAQ. The chain's CDR3 is CASSATHRVGYGYTF. The CDR3 nucleotides are TGTGCCAGCAGCGCGACTCACAGGGTCGGCTATGGCTACACCTTC.

The rearrangement joins TRBV5-1 to TRBJ1-1; possibly TRBD1 for D (5 bases). Trimming cost V 7 bases and J 3 bases, with 13 bases left between them. CDR1 and CDR2 from the germline V gene are SGHRS and YFSETQ. The CDR3 has 13 residues. CDR3 amino acids: CASSRGGDTEAFF. The CDR3 DNA is TGCGCCAGCTCCCGGGGGGGTGACACTGAAGCTTTCTTT.

This chain connects TRBV4-1 to TRBJ2-3; 9 bases match TRBD2. The CDR3 covers 14 residues. CDR1 and CDR2 (germline): MGHRA, YSYEKL. V was pared by 3 bases and J by 7 bases, with 5 bases of the junction left unmatched. The CDR3 region has the DNA TGCGCCAGCAGCCAGGCGGGAGGGCTGAATACGCAGTATTTT. It translates to CASSQAGGLNTQYF.

This chain uses TRBV29-1 with TRBJ2-3; 7 nucleotides match TRBD1. The CDR3 extends over 12 amino acids. Germline V gene lookup returns CDR1 SQVTM and CDR2 ANQGSEA. Unmatched junction bases numbered 8, after V lost 6 bases and J lost 8 bases. Written as DNA, the CDR3 is TGCAGCGTAGACAGGGAAGGCGGTACGCAGTATTTT. Translating it yields CSVDREGGTQYF.

The J gene is TRBJ2-5, the V gene TRBV5-6; 8 bases are a match to TRBD1. This CDR3 region has 15 residues. Trimming removed 4 bases from V and 5 bases from J; junction bases left unmatched: 10. Germline CDR1 is SGHDT and CDR2 is YYEEEE. As DNA, the CDR3 is TGTGCCAGCAGCCTCGGGACAGGTCAGGGGGAGACCCAGTACTTC. This sequence encodes CASSLGTGQGETQYF.

The chain employs TRBV7-2 and TRBJ2-5; a weak D match, TRBD2 (6 bases). Germline values: CDR1 SGHTA, CDR2 FQGNSA. The V end lost 2 bases, the J end lost 4 bases, and 11 bases lay between the germline ends. The CDR3 is 14 residues long. The CDR3 reads CASSLRRGGETQYF. Written as DNA, the CDR3 is TGTGCCAGCAGCTTAAGACGGGGAGGAGAGACCCAGTACTTC.

The chain employs TRBV19 and TRBJ2-3; TRBD1 agrees at 8 bases. Trimming took 9 bases from V and 1 from J; bases not matched to a gene: 6. The germline V gene encodes CDR1 LNHDA and CDR2 SQIVND (reference sequence). The CDR3 is made up of 14 amino acids. This CDR3 reads CASSPGQGTDTQYF. The CDR3 nucleotides read TGTGCCAGCTCTCCGGGACAGGGCACAGATACGCAGTATTTT.

V usage is TRBV25-1 and J usage is TRBJ1-6; D is possibly TRBD1 (5 bases). CDR1 MGHDK and CDR2 SYGVNS come from the germline V gene. The ends were cut back, 8 bases at V and 7 bases at J, with 15 bases in the middle. CDR3 size: 14 residues. CDR3 nucleotide sequence: TGTGCCAGCGGAGGGACCCTGGGCAATTCACCCCTCCACTTT. Its translation is CASGGTLGNSPLHF. Combining the CDR3 with reference TRBV25-1 and TRBJ1-6 gives the whole variable domain EADIYQTPRYLVIGTGKKITLECSQTMGHDKMYWYQQDPGMELHLIHYSYGVNSTEKGDLSSESTVSRIRTEHFPLTLESARPSHTSQYLCASGGTLGNSPLHFGNGTRLTVT.

The chain has TRBV6-5 and TRBJ2-7; no firm D call. Germline assignment: CDR1 MNHEY and CDR2 SVGAGI. The CDR3 sequence is 13 residues long. V was shortened by 2 bases and J by 3 bases, with 8 bases between the two germline ends. This CDR3 is CASSYGVLYEQYV. For the CDR3, the DNA is TGTGCCAGCAGTTACGGAGTGCTCTACGAGCAGTACGTC.

The CDR3, as DNA: TGTGCCAGCAGTTTAGGTGGGGGACAGTGGCCTTCCTACAATGAGCAGTTCTTC. This translates into CASSLGGGQWPSYNEQFF. The V call is TRBV28, the J call TRBJ2-1; 7 bases align to TRBD1. Per the germline V gene, CDR1 is MDHEN and CDR2 is SYDVKM. This CDR3 has 18 amino acids. Trimming removed 2 bases from V and 1 base from J; junction bases left unmatched: 11.